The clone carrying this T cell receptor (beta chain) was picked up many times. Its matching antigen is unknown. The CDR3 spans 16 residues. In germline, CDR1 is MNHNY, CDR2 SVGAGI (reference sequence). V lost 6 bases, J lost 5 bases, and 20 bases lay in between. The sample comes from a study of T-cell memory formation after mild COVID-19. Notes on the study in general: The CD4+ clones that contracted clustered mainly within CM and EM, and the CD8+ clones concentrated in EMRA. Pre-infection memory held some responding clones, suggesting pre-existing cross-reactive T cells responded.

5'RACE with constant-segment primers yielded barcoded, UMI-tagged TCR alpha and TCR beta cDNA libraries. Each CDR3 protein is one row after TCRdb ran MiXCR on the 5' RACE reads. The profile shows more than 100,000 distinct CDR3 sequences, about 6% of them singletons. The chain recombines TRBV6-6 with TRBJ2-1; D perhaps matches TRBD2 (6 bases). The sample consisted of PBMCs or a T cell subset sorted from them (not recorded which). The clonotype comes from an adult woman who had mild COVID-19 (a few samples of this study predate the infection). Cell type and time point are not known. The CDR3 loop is CASRKSGTSIHNEQFF. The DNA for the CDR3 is TGTGCCAGCAGAAAATCCGGGACTTCCATTCACAATGAGCAGTTCTTC.